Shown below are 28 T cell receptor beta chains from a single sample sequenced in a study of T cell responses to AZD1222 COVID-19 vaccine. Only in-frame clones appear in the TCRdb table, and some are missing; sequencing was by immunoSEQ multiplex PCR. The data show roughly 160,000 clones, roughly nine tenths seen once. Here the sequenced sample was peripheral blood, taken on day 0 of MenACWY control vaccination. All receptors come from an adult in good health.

CDR3 DNA sequence: TGTGCCTGGAGTGTACCTTCTGGGGCCAACGTCCTGACTTTC. This gives the protein CAWSVPSGANVLTF. The chain has TRBV30 and TRBJ2-6; D unresolved. V was cut by 0 bases and J by 1 base, with 4 bases left in between. The CDR3 sequence is 14 residues long. Germline CDR1 and CDR2: GTSNPN and SVGIG (reference sequence).

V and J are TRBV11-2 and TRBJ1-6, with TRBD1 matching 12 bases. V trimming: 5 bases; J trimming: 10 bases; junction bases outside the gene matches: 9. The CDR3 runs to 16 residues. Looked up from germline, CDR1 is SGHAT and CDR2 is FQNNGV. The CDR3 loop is CASSLSRGTGGSPLHF. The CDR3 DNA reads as TGTGCCAGCAGCCTGTCACGTGGGACAGGGGGCTCACCCCTCCACTTT.

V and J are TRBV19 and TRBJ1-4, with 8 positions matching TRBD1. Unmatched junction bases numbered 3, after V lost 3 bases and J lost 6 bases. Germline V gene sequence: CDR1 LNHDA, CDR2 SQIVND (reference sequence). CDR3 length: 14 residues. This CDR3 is CASSITGGDEKLFF. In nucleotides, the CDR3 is TGTGCCAGTAGTATCACAGGGGGTGATGAAAAACTGTTTTTT.

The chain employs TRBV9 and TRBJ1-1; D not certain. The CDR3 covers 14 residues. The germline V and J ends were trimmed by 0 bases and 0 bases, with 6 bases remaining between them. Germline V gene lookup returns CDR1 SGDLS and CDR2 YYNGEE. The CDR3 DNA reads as TGTGCCAGCAGCGTAGAGGGCCTGAACACTGAAGCTTTCTTT. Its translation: CASSVEGLNTEAFF.

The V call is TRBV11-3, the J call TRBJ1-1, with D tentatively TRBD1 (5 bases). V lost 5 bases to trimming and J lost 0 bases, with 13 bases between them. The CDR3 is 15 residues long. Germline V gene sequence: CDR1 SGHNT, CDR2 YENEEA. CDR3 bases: TGTGCCAGCAGCACAAGACAGATATTGAACACTGAAGCTTTCTTT. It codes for CASSTRQILNTEAFF.

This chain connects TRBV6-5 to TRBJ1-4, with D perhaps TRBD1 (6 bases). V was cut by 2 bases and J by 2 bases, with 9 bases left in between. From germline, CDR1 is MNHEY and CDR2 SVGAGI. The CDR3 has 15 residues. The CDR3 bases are TGTGCCAGCAGTTACCGCCAGGGGACTAATGAAAAACTGTTTTTT. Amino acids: CASSYRQGTNEKLFF.

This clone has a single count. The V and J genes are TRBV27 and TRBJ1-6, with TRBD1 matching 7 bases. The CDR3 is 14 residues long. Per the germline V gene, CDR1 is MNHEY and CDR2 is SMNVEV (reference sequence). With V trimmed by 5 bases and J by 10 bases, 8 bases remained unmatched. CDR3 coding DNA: TGTGCCAGCAGTCCTCGGGACAGAGCGTCACCCCTCCACTTT. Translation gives CASSPRDRASPLHF.

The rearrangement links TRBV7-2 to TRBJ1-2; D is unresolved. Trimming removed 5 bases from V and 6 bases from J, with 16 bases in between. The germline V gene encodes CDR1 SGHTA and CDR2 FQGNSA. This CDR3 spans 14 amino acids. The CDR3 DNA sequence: TGTGCCAGCAGCCCCGGTGGCGGGGTGAATGGCTACACCTTC. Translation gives CASSPGGGVNGYTF.

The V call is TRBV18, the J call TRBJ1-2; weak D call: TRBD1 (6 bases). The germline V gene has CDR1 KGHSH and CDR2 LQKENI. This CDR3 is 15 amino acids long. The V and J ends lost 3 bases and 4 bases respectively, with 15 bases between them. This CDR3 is CASSPTTGAVYGYTF. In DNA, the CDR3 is TGTGCCAGCTCACCGACGACAGGCGCAGTCTATGGCTACACCTTC.

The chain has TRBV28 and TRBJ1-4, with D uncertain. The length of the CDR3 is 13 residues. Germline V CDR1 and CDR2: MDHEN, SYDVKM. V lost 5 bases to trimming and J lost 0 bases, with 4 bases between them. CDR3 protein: CASSGATNEKLFF. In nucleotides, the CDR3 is TGTGCCAGCAGTGGTGCAACTAATGAAAAACTGTTTTTT.

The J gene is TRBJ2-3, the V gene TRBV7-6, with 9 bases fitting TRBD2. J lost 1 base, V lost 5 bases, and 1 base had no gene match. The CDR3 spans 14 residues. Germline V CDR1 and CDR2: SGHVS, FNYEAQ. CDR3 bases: TGTGCCAGCAGCCGGACTAGCGGCACAGATACGCAGTATTTT. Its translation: CASSRTSGTDTQYF. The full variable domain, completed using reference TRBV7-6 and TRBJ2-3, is GAGVSQSPRYKVTKRGQDVALRCDPISGHVSLYWYRQALGQGPEFLTYFNYEAQQDKSGLPNDRFSAERPEGSISTLTIQRTEQRDSAMYRCASSRTSGTDTQYFGPGTRLTVL.

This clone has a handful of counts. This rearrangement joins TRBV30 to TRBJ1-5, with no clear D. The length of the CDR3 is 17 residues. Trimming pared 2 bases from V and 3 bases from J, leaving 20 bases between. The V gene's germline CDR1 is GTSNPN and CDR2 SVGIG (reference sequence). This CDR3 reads CAWSLSGDIRLNQPQHF. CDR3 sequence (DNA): TGTGCCTGGAGTTTATCCGGCGACATAAGGCTCAATCAGCCCCAGCATTTT.

CDR3: CASSVQGNEKLFF. Here the CDR3 DNA reads TGTGCCAGCAGCGTACAGGGGAATGAAAAACTGTTTTTT. The V gene is TRBV4-2, the J gene TRBJ1-4; 7 bases agree with TRBD1. V was clipped by 5 bases and J by 5 bases; unmatched bases: 2. The CDR3 covers 13 residues. The germline V gene has CDR1 LGHNA and CDR2 YNFKEQ.

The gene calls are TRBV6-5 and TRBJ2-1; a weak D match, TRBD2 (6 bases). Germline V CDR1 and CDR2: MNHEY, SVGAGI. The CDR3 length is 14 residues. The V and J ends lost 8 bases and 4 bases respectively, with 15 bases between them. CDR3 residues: CASAGTRSYNEQFF. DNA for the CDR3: TGTGCCAGCGCCGGGACTCGGTCGTACAATGAGCAGTTCTTC.

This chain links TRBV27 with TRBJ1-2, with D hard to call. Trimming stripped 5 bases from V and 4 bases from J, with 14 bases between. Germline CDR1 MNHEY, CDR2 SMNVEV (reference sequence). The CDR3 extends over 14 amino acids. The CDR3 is CASSPSTGSYGYTF. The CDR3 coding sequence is TGTGCCAGCAGTCCCAGTACGGGGAGCTATGGCTACACCTTC.

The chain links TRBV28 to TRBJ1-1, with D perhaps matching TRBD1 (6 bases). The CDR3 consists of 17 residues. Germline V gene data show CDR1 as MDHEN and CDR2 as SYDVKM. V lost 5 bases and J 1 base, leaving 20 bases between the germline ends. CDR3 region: CASSPIFPEGGNTEAFF. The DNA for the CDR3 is TGTGCCAGCAGTCCGATCTTCCCTGAGGGGGGGAACACTGAAGCTTTCTTT.

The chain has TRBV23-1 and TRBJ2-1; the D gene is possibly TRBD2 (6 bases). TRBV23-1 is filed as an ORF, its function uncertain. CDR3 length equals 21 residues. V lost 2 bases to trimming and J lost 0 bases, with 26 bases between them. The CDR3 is CASSQRPWGGIKGTSYNEQFF. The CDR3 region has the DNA TGCGCCAGCAGTCAACGCCCTTGGGGAGGAATCAAGGGGACCTCCTACAATGAGCAGTTCTTC.

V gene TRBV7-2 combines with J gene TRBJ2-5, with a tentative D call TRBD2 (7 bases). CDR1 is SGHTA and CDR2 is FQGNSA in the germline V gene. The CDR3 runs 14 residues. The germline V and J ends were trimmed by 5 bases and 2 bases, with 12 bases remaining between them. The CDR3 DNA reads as TGTGCCAGCAGCAGGGGGGGTGTGCAAGAGACCCAGTACTTC. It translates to CASSRGGVQETQYF.

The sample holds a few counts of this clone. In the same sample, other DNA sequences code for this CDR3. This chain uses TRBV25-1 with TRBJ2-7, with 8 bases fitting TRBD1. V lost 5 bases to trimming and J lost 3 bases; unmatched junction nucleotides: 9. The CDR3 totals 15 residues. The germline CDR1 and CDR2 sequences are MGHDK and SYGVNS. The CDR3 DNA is TGTGCCAGCAGTCCCGGGAACAGGGGGAGCTACGAGCAGTACTTC. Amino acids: CASSPGNRGSYEQYF.

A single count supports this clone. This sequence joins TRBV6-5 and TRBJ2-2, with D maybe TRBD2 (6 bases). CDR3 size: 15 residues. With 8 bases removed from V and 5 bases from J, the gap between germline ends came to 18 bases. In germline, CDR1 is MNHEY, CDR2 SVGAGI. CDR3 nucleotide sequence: TGTGCCAGCCGACTGGGGGAGGAAAGGACCGGGGAGCTGTTTTTT. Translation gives CASRLGEERTGELFF.

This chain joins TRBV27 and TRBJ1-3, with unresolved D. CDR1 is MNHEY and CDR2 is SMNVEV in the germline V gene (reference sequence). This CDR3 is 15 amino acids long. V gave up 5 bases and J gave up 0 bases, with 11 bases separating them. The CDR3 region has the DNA TGTGCCAGCAGTATGGCGCGAAGCTCTGGAAACACCATATATTTT. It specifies CASSMARSSGNTIYF.

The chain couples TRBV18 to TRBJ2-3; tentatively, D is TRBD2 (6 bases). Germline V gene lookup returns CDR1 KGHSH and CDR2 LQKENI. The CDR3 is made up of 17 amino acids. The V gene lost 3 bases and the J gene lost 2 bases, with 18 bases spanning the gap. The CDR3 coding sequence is TGTGCCAGCTCACCGCTAGTCAGCCGACTAGACACAGATACGCAGTATTTT. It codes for CASSPLVSRLDTDTQYF.

CDR3 residues: CASSASRLALLTDTQYF. The CDR3 bases are TGTGCCAGCAGTGCGAGCCGACTAGCGTTGTTGACAGATACGCAGTATTTT. The genes are TRBV2 and TRBJ2-3, with 8 bases aligning to TRBD2. The J segment lost 3 bases and the V segment lost 4 bases, leaving 12 bases of the junction unmatched. Germline V gene sequence: CDR1 SNHLY, CDR2 FYNNEI. This CDR3 has 17 residues.

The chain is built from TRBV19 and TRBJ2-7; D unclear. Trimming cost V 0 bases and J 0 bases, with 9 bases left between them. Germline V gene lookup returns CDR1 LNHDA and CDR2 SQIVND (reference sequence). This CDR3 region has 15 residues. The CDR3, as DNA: TGTGCCAGTAGTATAGACCCAGCGCGCTCCTACGAGCAGTACTTC. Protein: CASSIDPARSYEQYF.

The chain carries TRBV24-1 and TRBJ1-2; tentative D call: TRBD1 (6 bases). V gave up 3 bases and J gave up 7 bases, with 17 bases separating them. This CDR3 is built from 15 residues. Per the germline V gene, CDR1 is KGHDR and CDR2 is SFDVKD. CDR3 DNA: TGTGCCACCAGTGATCCTCGGGACAAGTTAGGTGGCTACACCTTC. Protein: CATSDPRDKLGGYTF.

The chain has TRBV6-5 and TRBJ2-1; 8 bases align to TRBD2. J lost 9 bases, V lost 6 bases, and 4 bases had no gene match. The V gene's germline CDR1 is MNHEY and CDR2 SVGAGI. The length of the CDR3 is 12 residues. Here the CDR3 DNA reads TGTGCCAGCAGGTTAGCGGGACCTGAGCAGTTCTTC. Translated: CASRLAGPEQFF.

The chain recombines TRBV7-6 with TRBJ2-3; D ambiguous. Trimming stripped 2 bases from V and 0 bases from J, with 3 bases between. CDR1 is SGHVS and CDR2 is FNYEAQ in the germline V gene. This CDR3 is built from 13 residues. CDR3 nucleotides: TGTGCCAGCAGCTTACCCAGCACAGATACGCAGTATTTT. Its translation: CASSLPSTDTQYF. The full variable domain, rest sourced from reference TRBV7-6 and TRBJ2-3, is GAGVSQSPRYKVTKRGQDVALRCDPISGHVSLYWYRQALGQGPEFLTYFNYEAQQDKSGLPNDRFSAERPEGSISTLTIQRTEQRDSAMYRCASSLPSTDTQYFGPGTRLTVL.

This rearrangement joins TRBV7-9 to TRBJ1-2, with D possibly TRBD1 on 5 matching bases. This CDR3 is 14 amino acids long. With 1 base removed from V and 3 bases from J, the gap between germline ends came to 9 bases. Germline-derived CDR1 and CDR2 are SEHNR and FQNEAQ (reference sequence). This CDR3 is CASSLVVGDYGYTF. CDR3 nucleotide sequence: TGTGCCAGCAGCTTAGTGGTGGGGGACTATGGCTACACCTTC.